This record looks at one T cell receptor (beta chain) sequence and its context. Its matching antigen is unknown. J gave up 6 bases and V 5 bases, and 6 bases lay outside the gene matches. The CDR3 consists of 13 residues. Germline CDR1 SGHAT, CDR2 FQNNGV. These data are taken from a study of beta chain features in type 1 diabetes. Turning to the study itself: All samples yielded around 98,000,000 examined sorted cells. Study findings and constraints: PCR might preferentially amplify shorter templates, equally in patients and controls.

Expressed TCRB transcripts were sequenced because the isolated RNA had all been reverse transcribed beforehand. Deep immunoSEQ sequencing covered naive, central memory and regulatory T cell samples. Only in-frame clones appear in the TCRdb table, and some are missing; sequencing was by immunoSEQ multiplex PCR. This table has roughly 41,000 clones, approximately 49% appearing once. This TCR was recovered from a woman in her late teens or twenties in good health. The chain uses TRBV11-2 and TRBJ2-7; 8 nucleotides match TRBD1. Material: central memory CD4+ T cells from blood. CDR3 region: CASSQDRESEQYF. For the CDR3, the DNA is TGTGCCAGCAGCCAGGACAGGGAGTCCGAGCAGTACTTC.